This entry lists 9 T cell receptor beta chains sequenced from one sample in a study of T cells in tuberculosis. Sequencing used immunoSEQ multiplex PCR; TCRdb keeps in-frame clones, though not all of them. The sample gives approximately 60,000 clones, 81% of which show up once; 13% is in the top ten. Cells were sorted from thawed PBMC rested overnight and stained with GMM-loaded CD1B tetramer, viability dye and anti-CD3. The lipid loaded on the CD1B tetramers was C32 glucose monomycolate from Rhodococcus equi. The sequencing sample was made of CD1b-GMM tetramer-negative cells sorted from PBMCs. These TCRs come from an adult woman with latent tuberculosis.

The chain couples TRBV9 to TRBJ2-1, with D possibly matching TRBD1 (5 bases). Trimming stripped 4 bases from V and 8 bases from J, with 10 bases between. The CDR3 totals 12 residues. In germline, CDR1 is SGDLS, CDR2 YYNGEE. For the CDR3, the DNA is TGTGCCAGCAGCCTTAGGGGCGATGAGCAGTTCTTC. This gives the protein CASSLRGDEQFF. Looking up the rest from reference TRBV9 and TRBJ2-1 gives the full variable domain: DSGVTQTPKHLITATGQRVTLRCSPRSGDLSVYWYQQSLDQGLQFLIQYYNGEERAKGNILERFSAQQFPDLHSELNLSSLELGDSALYFCASSLRGDEQFFGPGTRLTVL.

The chain recombines TRBV29-1 with TRBJ1-5; the match to TRBD1 covers 8 bases. CDR1 is SQVTM and CDR2 is ANQGSEA in the germline V gene. J was trimmed by 3 bases and V by 4 bases; bases with no gene match: 5. This CDR3 contains 14 residues. As DNA, the CDR3 is TGCAGCGTTGTCGAGACAGGGGTCAATCAGCCCCAGCATTTT. Its protein is CSVVETGVNQPQHF. The complete variable domain, with remaining parts taken from reference TRBV29-1 and TRBJ1-5, reads SAVISQKPSRDICQRGTSLTIQCQVDSQVTMMFWYRQQPGQSLTLIATANQGSEATYESGFVIDKFPISRPNLTFSTLTVSNMSPEDSSIYLCSVVETGVNQPQHFGDGTRLSIL.

The rearrangement uses TRBV7-2 and TRBJ2-3, with 12 nucleotides matching TRBD2. Germline loops: CDR1 SGHTA, CDR2 FQGNSA. J was trimmed by 4 bases and V by 6 bases; bases with no gene match: 8. The CDR3 is 16 residues long. The CDR3 spells CASSLLAGGQADTQYF. In DNA form, the CDR3 reads TGTGCCAGCAGTCTTCTAGCGGGGGGGCAGGCAGATACGCAGTATTTT.

The gene calls are TRBV19 and TRBJ2-7; 9 nucleotides line up with TRBD1. CDR3 length: 15 amino acids. V shed 5 bases, J shed 3 bases, and the junction held 8 bases outside the gene matches. Germline V gene lookup returns CDR1 LNHDA and CDR2 SQIVND (reference sequence). CDR3 sequence (DNA): TGTGCCAGTAGTGAGCCCGGGACAGGGAACTACGAGCAGTACTTC. It is translated as CASSEPGTGNYEQYF.

The chain joins TRBV5-1 to TRBJ1-1; 11 bases map to TRBD1. CDR3 size: 14 residues. Germline V gives CDR1 SGHRS, CDR2 YFSETQ. J gave up 4 bases and V 3 bases, and 2 bases lay outside the gene matches. CDR3 coding DNA: TGCGCCAGCAGCTCAGGGACAGGGGGCACTGAAGCTTTCTTT. This sequence encodes CASSSGTGGTEAFF.

The chain has TRBV6-5 and TRBJ2-3; TRBD2 matches at 10 bases. CDR3 length: 16 residues. V lost 0 bases, J lost 5 bases, and 5 bases stayed unmatched. Germline assignment: CDR1 MNHEY and CDR2 SVGAGI. Here the CDR3 DNA reads TGTGCCAGCAGTTACTCTCAGCGGGGGGGGCTAGATACGCAGTATTTT. Translation: CASSYSQRGGLDTQYF.

This chain joins TRBV6-5 and TRBJ1-1; D remains unclear. This CDR3 contains 13 residues. V gave up 8 bases and J gave up 3 bases, with 13 bases separating them. The V gene's germline CDR1 is MNHEY and CDR2 SVGAGI. In DNA form, the CDR3 reads TGTGCCAGCCACCTGGAACGGGACACTGAAGCTTTCTTT. Protein sequence: CASHLERDTEAFF.

The chain links TRBV19 to TRBJ2-1; 13 nucleotides line up with TRBD2. The CDR3 length is 15 residues. Trimming took 5 bases from V and 14 from J; bases not matched to a gene: 12. Germline loops: CDR1 LNHDA, CDR2 SQIVND (reference sequence). CDR3 residues: CASSRGGLAGASEFF. The CDR3 DNA follows: TGTGCCAGTAGTCGCGGTGGACTAGCGGGAGCTTCGGAGTTCTTC. Full variable domain (outside the CDR3, taken from reference TRBV19 and TRBJ2-1): DGGITQSPKYLFRKEGQNVTLSCEQNLNHDAMYWYRQDPGQGLRLIYYSQIVNDFQKGDIAEGYSVSREKKESFPLTVTSAQKNPTAFYLCASSRGGLAGASEFFGPGTRLTVL.

The genes are TRBV25-1 and TRBJ1-1, with a tentative D call TRBD1 (5 bases). The V gene's germline CDR1 is MGHDK and CDR2 SYGVNS. This CDR3 spans 13 amino acids. The ends were cut back, 7 bases at V and 2 bases at J, with 11 bases in the middle. CDR3 region: CASKGHGNTEAFF. The CDR3 coding sequence is TGTGCCAGCAAGGGGCACGGCAACACTGAAGCTTTCTTT.